One and the same sample provided the 11 T cell receptor beta chains below, sequenced in a study of regulatory T cells in long-lasting Graves disease. TCR beta libraries were built with iRepertoire HTBI primers and Arm-PCR of CDR3 regions. In TCRdb, the multiplex PCR reads were re-called with MiXCR into one record per CDR3 protein. The table lists around 510,000 distinct CDR3 sequences, under 25% of them singletons. The time point here: persistent/refractory GD, antithyroid drugs over 5 years with positive TRAb. PBMCs provided the RNA from which the TCR library was made. The input for sequencing was peripheral blood mononuclear cells (PBMCs), taken when the disease was refractory, from a patient treated with antithyroid drugs. These receptor sequences come from a female donor with Graves disease.

The V call is TRBV4-1, the J call TRBJ2-5; no definite D call. The germline gives CDR1 MGHRA, CDR2 YSYEKL. This CDR3 region has 14 residues. V lost 4 bases and J lost 4, with 13 bases in between. CDR3 region: CASSPGKSGETQYF. The DNA for the CDR3 is TGCGCCAGCAGCCCAGGAAAGTCGGGAGAGACCCAGTACTTC.

This clonotype occurred a few times. The chain couples TRBV27 to TRBJ2-2; 7 nucleotides match TRBD2. The CDR3 covers 17 residues. After removal of 0 bases from V and 1 base from J, the junction contained 5 bases not matched to a gene. The V gene's germline CDR1 is MNHEY and CDR2 SMNVEV (reference sequence). CDR3 coding DNA: TGTGCCAGCAGTTTATCGGGACTAATTCTGAACACCGGGGAGCTGTTTTTT. Encoded protein: CASSLSGLILNTGELFF.

The V call is TRBV28, the J call TRBJ2-3; 8 nucleotides align to TRBD1. V dropped 10 bases and J dropped 4; count of bases not matched to a gene: 7. Looked up from germline, CDR1 is MDHEN and CDR2 is SYDVKM. CDR3 length: 13 residues. The CDR3, as DNA: TGTGCCACTCAGGGGGCTTGGGCAGATACGCAGTATTTT. Translated, it gives CATQGAWADTQYF.

This clonotype was counted a few times. DNA of the CDR3: TGTGCCAGCAGGCCCGGGTCCCAGGAGACTGAAGCTTTCTTT. The encoded protein is CASRPGSQETEAFF. The gene calls are TRBV5-4 and TRBJ1-1; D is unclear. V dropped 5 bases and J dropped 5 bases, with 16 bases sitting between them. The CDR3 is 14 amino acids. Germline V lookup: CDR1 SGHNT, CDR2 YYREEE (reference sequence).

This clonotype was seen a single time. V and J are TRBV20-1 and TRBJ2-5, with D possibly called TRBD1 or TRBD2 (5 bases each). The length of the CDR3 is 11 residues. The V end lost 6 bases, the J end lost 13 bases, and 18 bases lay between the germline ends. Germline CDR1 and CDR2: DFQATT and SNEGSKA (reference sequence). As DNA, the CDR3 is TGCAGTGCCCCCTCGGGGCAGGCGACGTACTTC. As protein: CSAPSGQATYF.

In this sample, this clonotype turned up many times. The chain employs TRBV11-2 and TRBJ1-6; possibly TRBD1 for D (6 bases). The germline CDR1 and CDR2 sequences are SGHAT and FQNNGV. This CDR3 is built from 14 residues. Trimming took 4 bases from V and 8 from J, leaving 12 bases between them. CDR3 protein: CASSSRTEYSPLHF. As DNA, the CDR3 is TGTGCCAGCAGCTCGCGGACAGAGTATTCACCCCTCCACTTT.

This clonotype was detected ten times or more. The chain uses TRBV7-8 and TRBJ2-7, with D unresolved. Per the germline V gene, CDR1 is SGHVS and CDR2 is FQNEAQ. The CDR3 is made up of 13 amino acids. V was clipped by 6 bases and J by 3 bases, with 12 bases between them. Written as DNA, the CDR3 is TGTGCCAGCAGTTTATGGAGTAACTACGAGCAGTACTTC. Its translation is CASSLWSNYEQYF.

This clonotype was detected only a few times. The chain uses TRBV7-9 and TRBJ2-2, with a tentative D call TRBD2 (6 bases). V dropped 5 bases and J dropped 4 bases, with 14 bases sitting between them. The germline V gene has CDR1 SEHNR and CDR2 FQNEAQ (reference sequence). This CDR3 has 15 amino acids. The CDR3 sequence is CASSKSGGGTGELFF. In DNA, the CDR3 is TGTGCCAGCAGCAAGTCCGGGGGAGGCACCGGGGAGCTGTTTTTT.

This clonotype has more than one count but fewer than ten. V is TRBV25-1 and J is TRBJ1-5; no clear D. The CDR3 runs 17 residues. Per the germline V gene, CDR1 is MGHDK and CDR2 is SYGVNS. The germline V and J ends were trimmed by 3 bases and 3 bases, with 18 bases remaining between them. CDR3 DNA: TGTGCCAGCAGTGATTCCCGTCCCGGACTGTACAATCAGCCCCAGCATTTT. Its translation: CASSDSRPGLYNQPQHF.

This clonotype has a handful of counts. V and J are TRBV6-7 and TRBJ1-1, with D possibly matching TRBD1 (5 bases). TRBV6-7 qualifies as an ORF whose function is uncertain. The CDR3 extends over 15 amino acids. Trimming took 6 bases from V and 0 from J, leaving 14 bases between them. The CDR3 sequence: CASRTVRQLNTEAFF. CDR3 DNA sequence: TGTGCCAGCAGGACGGTCCGACAGTTGAACACTGAAGCTTTCTTT.

This clonotype was recorded a few times. The chain combines TRBV4-1 with TRBJ2-5; D is possibly TRBD2 (5 bases). Germline CDR1 MGHRA, CDR2 YSYEKL. Trimming removed 0 bases from V and 5 bases from J, with 10 bases in between. There are 14 residues in the CDR3. CDR3 amino acids: CASSQDTSGETQYF. The CDR3 region has the DNA TGCGCCAGCAGCCAAGATACGAGCGGTGAGACCCAGTACTTC.